This T cell receptor beta chain was sequenced in a study of identifying expanded T cells in peripheral blood. Looked up from germline, CDR1 is KGHSH and CDR2 is LQKENI. The CDR3 is made up of 15 amino acids. Trimming cost V 3 bases and J 3 bases; bases outside gene matches: 7. Using immunoSEQ multiplex PCR, the repertoire was profiled, and TCRdb retains in-frame clones only, with some absent. This sample has some 78,000 clones, with roughly four fifths found just once. No infections or other immune events were documented during collection. This clone occurred once. The chain is built from TRBV18 and TRBJ1-1; 7 positions match TRBD1. What was sequenced was blood. This TCR was sampled from a person aged 18 to 70 in good health. As DNA, the CDR3 is TGTGCCAGCTCACCGTTACAGGGGCTTCACACTGAAGCTTTCTTT. As protein: CASSPLQGLHTEAFF.